This is a list of T cell receptor beta chains from one sample in a study of CD8 T cells in ankylosing spondylitis. MiXCR was run by TCRdb on the 5' RACE reads, yielding one entry per CDR3 protein. The table records about 450,000 distinct CDR3 sequences, 26% of them present only once. Sequencing was performed on blood, either unsorted or a sorted T cell fraction (not recorded which). These receptors came from a male donor with ankylosing spondylitis. Both conserved end residues are part of each CDR3. The order of the fields is CDR3 DNA, CDR3 protein, J gene, D gene, V gene, clone size. The D gene is left open where the match is weak. Where a row states a size, it is once, few, many or the class of an expanded clone; other rows omit it.

TGTGCCAGCACTCCCCGGAGGGGCAGTCAAGAGACCCAGTACTTC	CASTPRRGSQETQYF	TRBJ2-5	-	TRBV12-3/TRBV12-4	few
TGCGCCAGCAGTGAGTTACAGCAAGAGACCCAGTACTTC	CASSELQQETQYF	TRBJ2-5	-	TRBV10-1	few
TGTGCCAGCAGTGAAGGACTTAATCAGCCCCAGCATTTT	CASSEGLNQPQHF	TRBJ1-5	-	TRBV6-1	-
TGTGCCAGCAGTGAGATAGGGAACAATGAGCAGTTCTTC	CASSEIGNNEQFF	TRBJ2-1	-	TRBV12-3/TRBV12-4	-
TGCAGTGCGAGTGGACTAGCGAACAATGAGCAGTTCTTC	CSASGLANNEQFF	TRBJ2-1	TRBD2	TRBV20-1	-
TGTGCCAGCAGCTTTCCCCCGCAGACTGAAGCTTTCTTT	CASSFPPQTEAFF	TRBJ1-1	-	TRBV7-9	-
TGTGCCAGCAGCTTGGTACTAGCGGGAGCCTACGAGCAGTACTTC	CASSLVLAGAYEQYF	TRBJ2-7	TRBD2	TRBV5-6	-
TGTGCCAGCAGCACACCCTCGGGGGCGCCTAGCTCCTACAATGAGCAGTTCTTC	CASSTPSGAPSSYNEQFF	TRBJ2-1	-	TRBV5-5	-
TGCGCCAGCAGCTCACAGCGGACCTCGAACACCGGGGAGCTGTTTTTT	CASSSQRTSNTGELFF	TRBJ2-2	-	TRBV5-1	-
TGTGCCAGCACTGGGGTCGCGGACATTCAGTACTTC	CASTGVADIQYF	TRBJ2-4	-	TRBV2	few
TGCGCCAGCAGCTTGGACGGGGATAGCTCCTACAATGAGCAGTTCTTC	CASSLDGDSSYNEQFF	TRBJ2-1	-	TRBV5-1	many
TGTGCCAGCAGTAGATCAGGGGGAAGGACTAGCGGTTTGGGTAATGAGCAGTTCTTC	CASSRSGGRTSGLGNEQFF	TRBJ2-1	TRBD2	TRBV6-2/TRBV6-3	many
TGCAGTGCTAGTCCGGGACAGAATTCCTACGAGCAGTACTTC	CSASPGQNSYEQYF	TRBJ2-7	TRBD1	TRBV20-1	-
TGTGCCAGTAGGACAGGGGGAGAGGGCAATCAGCCCCAGCATTTT	CASRTGGEGNQPQHF	TRBJ1-5	TRBD1	TRBV27	-
TGTGCCAGCAGTCAAACAGGGACATCGGCTTTCTTT	CASSQTGTSAFF	TRBJ1-1	-	TRBV7-2	many
TGTGCCAGCACTTTCGACAGGGAGCCTTATGCTTTCTTT	CASTFDREPYAFF	TRBJ1-1	TRBD1	TRBV2	-
TGCGCCAGCAGTGAGTTCTCCTACAACGGGGATACGCAGTATTTT	CASSEFSYNGDTQYF	TRBJ2-3	-	TRBV10-2	-
TGCAGTGCTTCGCCCGGGACAGTTTTTTATGGCTACACCTTC	CSASPGTVFYGYTF	TRBJ1-2	TRBD1	TRBV20-1	-
TGCGCCAGCAGCTTCCAGGATGGGATGAACACTGAAGCTTTCTTT	CASSFQDGMNTEAFF	TRBJ1-1	-	TRBV5-1	-
TGTGCCAGCAGTTACTCGTCTGGATCCTACACAGATACGCAGTATTTT	CASSYSSGSYTDTQYF	TRBJ2-3	-	TRBV6-2/TRBV6-3	once
TGTGCCATCAGTGACCCCGTGGGGAGCACAGATACGCAGTATTTT	CAISDPVGSTDTQYF	TRBJ2-3	-	TRBV10-3	-
TGTGCCAGCAGCCCTAGGAGGGACTCCTACGAGCAGTACTTC	CASSPRRDSYEQYF	TRBJ2-7	-	TRBV12-3/TRBV12-4	-
TGTGCCAGCAGCCACCCCACAAGGCCAGGAGAGACCCAGTACTTC	CASSHPTRPGETQYF	TRBJ2-5	-	TRBV3-1	-
TGTGCCAGCAGCGCCCGGACATCGGTCGGGACCATATATTTT	CASSARTSVGTIYF	TRBJ1-3	-	TRBV7-9	-
TGTGCCAGCAGCCCAACCGGGACAGTCCCAAACTATGGCTACACCTTC	CASSPTGTVPNYGYTF	TRBJ1-2	TRBD1	TRBV3-1	-
TGTGCCAGCAGCTTGGCCGGGACAGTAGATACGCAGTATTTT	CASSLAGTVDTQYF	TRBJ2-3	TRBD1	TRBV7-7	-
TGCGCCAGCAGCCCTCCGGGACAGAGCACAGATACGCAGTATTTT	CASSPPGQSTDTQYF	TRBJ2-3	TRBD1	TRBV5-1	few
TGTGCCAGCAGCTTAGTGGGGTTTGGGGCCAACGTCCTGACTTTC	CASSLVGFGANVLTF	TRBJ2-6	-	TRBV7-2	few
TGTGCCACCAGCAGAACACGCACCGGGCTCGAAGCTTTCTTT	CATSRTRTGLEAFF	TRBJ1-1	-	TRBV15	-
TGCGCCAGCAGCCCGGGACAGATAAATTCACCCCTCCACTTT	CASSPGQINSPLHF	TRBJ1-6	TRBD1	TRBV5-1	-